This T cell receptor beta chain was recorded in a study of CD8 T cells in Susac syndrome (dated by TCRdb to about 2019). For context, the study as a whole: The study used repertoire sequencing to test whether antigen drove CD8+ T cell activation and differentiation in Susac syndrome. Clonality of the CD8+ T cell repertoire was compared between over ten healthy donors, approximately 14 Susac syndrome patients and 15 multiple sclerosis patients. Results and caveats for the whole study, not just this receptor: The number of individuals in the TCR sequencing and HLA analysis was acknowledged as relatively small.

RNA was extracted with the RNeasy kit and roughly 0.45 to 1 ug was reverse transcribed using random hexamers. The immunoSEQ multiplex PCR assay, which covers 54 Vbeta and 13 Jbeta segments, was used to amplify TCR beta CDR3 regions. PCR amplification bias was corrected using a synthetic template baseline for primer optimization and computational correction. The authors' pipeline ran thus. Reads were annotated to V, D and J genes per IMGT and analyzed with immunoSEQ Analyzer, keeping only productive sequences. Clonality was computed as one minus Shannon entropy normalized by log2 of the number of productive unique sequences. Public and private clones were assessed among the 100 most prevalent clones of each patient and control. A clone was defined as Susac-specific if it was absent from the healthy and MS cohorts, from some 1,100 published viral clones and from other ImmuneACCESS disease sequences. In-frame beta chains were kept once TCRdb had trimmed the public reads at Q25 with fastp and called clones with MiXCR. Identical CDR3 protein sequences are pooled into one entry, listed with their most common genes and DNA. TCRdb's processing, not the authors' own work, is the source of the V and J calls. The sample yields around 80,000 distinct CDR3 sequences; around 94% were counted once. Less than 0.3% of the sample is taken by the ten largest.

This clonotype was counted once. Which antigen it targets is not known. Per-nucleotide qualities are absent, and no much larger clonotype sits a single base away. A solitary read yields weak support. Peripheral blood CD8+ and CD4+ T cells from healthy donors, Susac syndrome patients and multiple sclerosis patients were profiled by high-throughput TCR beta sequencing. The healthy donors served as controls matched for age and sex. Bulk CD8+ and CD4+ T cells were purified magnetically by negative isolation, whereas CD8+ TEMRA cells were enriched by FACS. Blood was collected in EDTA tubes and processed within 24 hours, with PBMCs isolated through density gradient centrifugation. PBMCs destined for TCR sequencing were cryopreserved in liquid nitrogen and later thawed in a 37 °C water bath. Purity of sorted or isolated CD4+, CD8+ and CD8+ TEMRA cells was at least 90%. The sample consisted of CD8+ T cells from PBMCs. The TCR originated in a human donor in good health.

The encoded CDR3 is CASSPSIGTTEAFF. The sequenced DNA: TGTGCCAGTAGTCCCTCCATTGGAACCACTGAAGCTTTCTTT. The rearrangement combines TRBV19 with TRBJ1-1; the D gene cannot be named for sure. CDR1 and CDR2 (LNHDA, SQIVND) derive from the germline V gene (reference sequence). Reading from cysteine to phenylalanine, the CDR3 counts 14 amino acids. Kept here is only the CDR3 DNA, which spans 42 bases and is read in frame from base 1. The junction shows trimming of 5 bases on V and 4 bases on J, plus 14 bases between the germline ends. The full variable domain, with segments outside the CDR3 supplied by the reference TRBV19 and TRBJ1-1 proteins, appears as DGGITQSPKYLFRKEGQNVTLSCEQNLNHDAMYWYRQDPGQGLRLIYYSQIVNDFQKGDIAEGYSVSREKKESFPLTVTSAQKNPTAFYLCASSPSIGTTEAFFGQGTRLTVV.